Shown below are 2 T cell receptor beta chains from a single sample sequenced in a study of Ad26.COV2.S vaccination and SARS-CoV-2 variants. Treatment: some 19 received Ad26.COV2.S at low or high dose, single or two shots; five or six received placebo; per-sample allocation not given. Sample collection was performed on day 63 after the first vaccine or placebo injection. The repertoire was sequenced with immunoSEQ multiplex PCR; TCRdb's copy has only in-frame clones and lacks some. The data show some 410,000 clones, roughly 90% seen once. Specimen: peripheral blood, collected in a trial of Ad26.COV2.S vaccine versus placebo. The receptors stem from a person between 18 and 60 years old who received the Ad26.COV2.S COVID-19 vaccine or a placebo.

The CDR3 spells CASNRDSNQPQHF. The CDR3 DNA sequence: TGTGCCAGTAACCGGGACAGCAATCAGCCCCAGCATTTT. The chain joins TRBV19 to TRBJ1-5; D is perhaps TRBD1 (5 bases). Germline assignment: CDR1 LNHDA and CDR2 SQIVND (reference sequence). The CDR3 has 13 residues. V was trimmed by 7 bases and J by 1 base, leaving 8 bases between them. The whole variable domain, filled in from reference TRBV19 and TRBJ1-5, reads DGGITQSPKYLFRKEGQNVTLSCEQNLNHDAMYWYRQDPGQGLRLIYYSQIVNDFQKGDIAEGYSVSREKKESFPLTVTSAQKNPTAFYLCASNRDSNQPQHFGDGTRLSIL.

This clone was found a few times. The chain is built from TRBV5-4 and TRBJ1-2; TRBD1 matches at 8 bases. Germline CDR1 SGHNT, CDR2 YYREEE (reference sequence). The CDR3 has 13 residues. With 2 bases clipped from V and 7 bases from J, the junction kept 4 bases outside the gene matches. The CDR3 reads CASSFDRGGGYTF. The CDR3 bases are TGTGCCAGCAGCTTCGACAGGGGAGGTGGCTACACCTTC.